This TCR beta chain was sequenced during a study of T cells after posttransplantation cyclophosphamide. Study-wide results and limits: Donor CD8+ memory clones often dominated recipient blood repertoires at later times.

In the case of this clone: Its antigen is still unknown.

Profiled with immunoSEQ multiplex PCR; TCRdb holds only in-frame clones, not every one. The table shows about 28,000 clones, with roughly 90% occurring only once. CDR3 size: 12 residues. Germline CDR1 MDHEN, CDR2 SYDVKM. V lost 2 bases, J lost 4 bases, and 5 bases lay in between. V usage is TRBV28 and J usage is TRBJ1-2, with D unresolved. The receptor was derived from a man aged 50 to 59. Sequencing input: PBMCs. The CDR3 bases are TGTGCCAGCAGTTTAGAGGGCTATGGCTACACCTTC. This encodes CASSLEGYGYTF.